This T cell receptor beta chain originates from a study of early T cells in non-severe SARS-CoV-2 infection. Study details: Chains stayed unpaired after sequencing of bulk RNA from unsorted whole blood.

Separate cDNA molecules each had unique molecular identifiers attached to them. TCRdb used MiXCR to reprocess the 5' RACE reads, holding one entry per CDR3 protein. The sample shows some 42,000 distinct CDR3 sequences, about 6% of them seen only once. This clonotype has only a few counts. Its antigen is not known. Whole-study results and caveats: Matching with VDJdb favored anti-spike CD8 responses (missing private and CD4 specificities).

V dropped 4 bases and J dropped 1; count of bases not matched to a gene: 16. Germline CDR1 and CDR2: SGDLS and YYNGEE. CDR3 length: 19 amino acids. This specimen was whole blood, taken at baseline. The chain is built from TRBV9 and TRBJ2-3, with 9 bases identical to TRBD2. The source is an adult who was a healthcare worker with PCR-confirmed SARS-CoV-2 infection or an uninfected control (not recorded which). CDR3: CASSPPFESGGLRTDTQYF. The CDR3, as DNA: TGTGCCAGCAGCCCCCCTTTTGAGAGCGGGGGGCTTCGCACAGATACGCAGTATTTT.